This passage covers 19 T cell receptor beta chains from one sample sequenced in a study of cytomegalovirus exposure and HLA in healthy donors. The study ran its PCR with 60 Vbeta and 13 Jbeta primers. Data came from immunoSEQ multiplex PCR; TCRdb stores just in-frame clones and leaves some out. Of about 160,000 clones listed, 60% to 80% were seen once; the top ten hold 4.7%. The sequenced sample consisted of PBMCs. The receptors were sampled from a man between 18 and 29 years old in good health and CMV-seropositive.

CDR3: CASSDRPGPYGYTF. In nucleotides, the CDR3 is TGTGCCAGCTCTGACAGGCCAGGCCCATATGGCTACACCTTC. The rearrangement links TRBV2 to TRBJ1-2, with a weak D call TRBD1 (6 bases). Germline assignment: CDR1 SNHLY and CDR2 FYNNEI. Trimming pared 8 bases from V and 5 bases from J, leaving 18 bases between. CDR3 length: 14 residues. The variable domain in full, with the rest retrieved from reference TRBV2 and TRBJ1-2, is EPEVTQTPSHQVTQMGQEVILRCVPISNHLYFYWYRQILGQKVEFLVSFYNNEISEKSEIFDDQFSVERPDGSNFTLKIRSTKLEDSAMYFCASSDRPGPYGYTFGSGTRLTVV.

V and J are TRBV19 and TRBJ2-1; D is possibly TRBD1 (6 bases). Trimming left V 0 bases short and J 1 base short, with 10 bases between. This CDR3 is built from 16 residues. The germline gives CDR1 LNHDA, CDR2 SQIVND (reference sequence). CDR3 coding DNA: TGTGCCAGTAGTATAGAGGGCAGGGGATCCTACAATGAGCAGTTCTTC. Translating gives CASSIEGRGSYNEQFF.

The chain links TRBV7-2 to TRBJ1-2; D is unresolved. The length of the CDR3 is 15 residues. Germline V gene sequence: CDR1 SGHTA, CDR2 FQGNSA. Trimming stripped 5 bases from V and 4 bases from J, with 17 bases between. CDR3 sequence: CASSSSYGEGYGYTF. The CDR3 DNA reads as TGTGCCAGCAGCAGTTCATACGGGGAAGGCTATGGCTACACCTTC.

The CDR3 region has the DNA TGTGCCTGGAGTGGGTTGGGAACGGGAGGAGGAGGTGAGCAGTTCTTC. Its translation: CAWSGLGTGGGGEQFF. This chain uses TRBV30 with TRBJ2-1; 7 bases map to TRBD2. The CDR3 totals 16 residues. Germline CDR1 GTSNPN, CDR2 SVGIG (reference sequence). Trimming cost V 1 base and J 9 bases; bases outside gene matches: 15. Filled out from reference TRBV30 and TRBJ2-1, the complete variable domain reads SQTIHQWPATLVQPVGSPLSLECTVEGTSNPNLYWYRQAAGRGLQLLFYSVGIGQISSEVPQNLSASRPQDRQFILSSKKLLLSDSGFYLCAWSGLGTGGGGEQFFGPGTRLTVL.

A few counts support this clone. This chain links TRBV5-6 with TRBJ1-2; possibly TRBD1 for D (5 bases). V was trimmed by 4 bases and J by 3 bases, leaving 16 bases between them. This CDR3 region has 15 residues. Per germline, CDR1 SGHDT and CDR2 YYEEEE. CDR3 DNA sequence: TGTGCCAGCAGCCGCGCCGGGCGGGGGGACTATGGCTACACCTTC. Protein sequence: CASSRAGRGDYGYTF.

V and J are TRBV5-4 and TRBJ2-5; D unclear. V lost 0 bases and J lost 4, with 10 bases in between. The CDR3 is 14 amino acids. Germline V gene data show CDR1 as SGHNT and CDR2 as YYREEE (reference sequence). The CDR3 is CASSLAGFRETQYF. The CDR3 DNA is TGTGCCAGCAGCTTGGCCGGGTTCAGAGAGACCCAGTACTTC.

The J gene is TRBJ1-1, the V gene TRBV5-1; weak D call: TRBD1 (6 bases). The V end was cut by 4 bases, the J end by 2 bases, with 9 bases between. CDR1 SGHRS and CDR2 YFSETQ come from the germline V gene. The CDR3 totals 13 residues. CDR3: CASSPDSNTEAFF. The CDR3 DNA reads as TGCGCCAGCAGCCCGGACAGCAACACTGAAGCTTTCTTT.

The DNA for the CDR3 is TGTGCCAGCAGTCCCGGGACAGGGGGATACGAGCAGTACGTC. Translated: CASSPGTGGYEQYV. The rearrangement uses TRBV28 and TRBJ2-7, with TRBD1 identical over 11 bases. The V segment lost 5 bases and the J segment 4 bases; nucleotides outside the gene matches: 4. Germline-derived CDR1 and CDR2 are MDHEN and SYDVKM. The CDR3 has 14 amino acids.

The chain has TRBV7-9 and TRBJ1-2; the D gene is possibly TRBD1 (5 bases). Looked up from germline, CDR1 is SEHNR and CDR2 is FQNEAQ (reference sequence). The germline V and J ends were trimmed by 1 base and 5 bases, with 11 bases remaining between them. There are 14 residues in the CDR3. In nucleotides, the CDR3 is TGTGCCAGCAGCTTAGAAGACAGCTCTTATGGCTACACCTTC. Translation gives CASSLEDSSYGYTF.

The chain employs TRBV6-5 and TRBJ2-2, with D possibly being TRBD2 (6 bases). The V end was cut by 0 bases, the J end by 5 bases, with 13 bases between. Germline V CDR1 and CDR2: MNHEY, SVGAGI. CDR3 length equals 16 residues. This CDR3 is CASSYSPGVETGELFF. DNA of the CDR3: TGTGCCAGCAGTTACTCCCCGGGGGTAGAAACCGGGGAGCTGTTTTTT.

This rearrangement joins TRBV30 to TRBJ1-2; possible D gene TRBD1, 5 bases. CDR1 and CDR2 from the germline V gene are GTSNPN and SVGIG (reference sequence). This CDR3 is 13 amino acids long. V shed 3 bases and J shed 1 base, with 9 bases lying between them. CDR3 protein: CAWSQGINYGYTF. The CDR3 bases are TGTGCCTGGAGCCAGGGCATTAACTATGGCTACACCTTC.

The chain uses TRBV27 and TRBJ2-6; TRBD1 aligns across 7 bases. The V and J ends lost 2 bases and 0 bases, in that order; junction bases with no gene match: 10. The CDR3 covers 19 residues. CDR1 MNHEY and CDR2 SMNVEV come from the germline V gene (reference sequence). CDR3 nucleotide sequence: TGTGCCAGCAGTTTAGAGGGGACAGCCCGACTCTCTGGGGCCAACGTCCTGACTTTC. It yields the protein CASSLEGTARLSGANVLTF.

This chain uses TRBV13 with TRBJ2-5, with 7 bases aligning to TRBD2. Losses at the gene ends were 5 bases for V and 4 bases for J; bases not matched to a gene: 13. The germline V gene has CDR1 PRHDT and CDR2 FYEKMQ (reference sequence). This CDR3 region has 16 residues. The CDR3, as DNA: TGTGCCAGCAGCATAAGACTAGCCGTCACGATAGAGACCCAGTACTTC. Protein product: CASSIRLAVTIETQYF.

This clone was counted a few times. The chain carries TRBV5-1 and TRBJ2-7; 9 positions match TRBD1. There are 14 residues in the CDR3. Trimming took 7 bases from V and 1 from J; bases not matched to a gene: 6. The germline V gene encodes CDR1 SGHRS and CDR2 YFSETQ. The DNA of the CDR3 is TGCGCCAGCGGACCCGGGACAGGGTCCTACGAGCAGTACGTC. Its protein is CASGPGTGSYEQYV.

V and J are TRBV29-1 and TRBJ2-5, with a weak D call TRBD2 (6 bases). Germline CDR1 is SQVTM and CDR2 is ANQGSEA. V was shortened by 1 base and J by 5 bases, with 23 bases between the two germline ends. The CDR3 runs to 17 residues. This chain's CDR3 is CSVEAWSGGARGETQYF. The CDR3 DNA reads as TGCAGCGTTGAAGCTTGGAGCGGAGGGGCCCGAGGGGAGACCCAGTACTTC.

The genes are TRBV5-1 and TRBJ2-2; 7 bases line up with TRBD2. The CDR3 is made up of 16 amino acids. Germline assignment: CDR1 SGHRS and CDR2 YFSETQ. Unmatched junction bases numbered 8, after V lost 0 bases and J lost 6 bases. The CDR3 nucleotides read TGCGCCAGCAGCTTGGCCCCGGCGGGAGTCCCCGGGGAGCTGTTTTTT. This translates into CASSLAPAGVPGELFF.

The J gene is TRBJ2-2, the V gene TRBV7-6, with 8 bases aligning to TRBD1. CDR1 and CDR2 (germline): SGHVS, FNYEAQ. V shed 3 bases and J 7 bases; nucleotides not matched to a gene: 7. The CDR3 covers 15 residues. In DNA form, the CDR3 reads TGTGCCAGCAGCTTCGGACAGGGTTTGGTCGGGGAGCTGTTTTTT. Translation: CASSFGQGLVGELFF.

In its sample, this clone was seen a few times. The chain employs TRBV6-5 and TRBJ1-2, with D unclear. V dropped 7 bases and J dropped 4 bases, with 16 bases sitting between them. Germline V gene data show CDR1 as MNHEY and CDR2 as SVGAGI. The CDR3 is 14 residues long. For the CDR3, the DNA is TGTGCCAGCACTCGAGGGCGGTTGGGCTATGGCTACACCTTC. Translated: CASTRGRLGYGYTF.

The rearrangement uses TRBV7-9 and TRBJ2-3, with no clear D. There are 14 residues in the CDR3. CDR1 and CDR2 from the germline V gene are SEHNR and FQNEAQ (reference sequence). V was trimmed by 1 base and J by 4 bases, leaving 9 bases between them. The CDR3 sequence is CASSLVDGPDTQYF. In nucleotides, the CDR3 is TGTGCCAGCAGCTTAGTTGATGGCCCAGATACGCAGTATTTT.